Below are 28 T cell receptor beta chains sequenced from a single sample in a study of shared clonotypes between healthy human individuals. Assay: immunoSEQ multiplex PCR; the TCRdb copy retains only in-frame clones and omits some. Here the sample spans around 83,000 clones, around 57% being singletons. Sequencing was done on a sample of memory CD8+ T cells sorted from blood. The subset here: CD45RO+ cells pooled with CCR7-negative TemRA cells. These receptors were obtained from a man in his thirties or forties in good health.

At least ten counts were recorded for this clone. This same CDR3 is encoded by further DNA sequences in the sample. CDR3 nucleotides: TGTGCCAGCAGTGACAGGAGCACAGATACGCAGTATTTT. Its protein product is CASSDRSTDTQYF. This rearrangement joins TRBV6-4 to TRBJ2-3; D gene ambiguous. The CDR3 is 13 residues long. V lost 2 bases, J lost 0 bases, and 3 bases lay in between. Germline-derived CDR1 and CDR2 are MRHNA and SNTAGT.

V usage is TRBV27 and J usage is TRBJ2-1; the D gene is possibly TRBD2 (5 bases). Deletions cut 6 bases from V and 3 bases from J, with 15 bases between. Germline V gene data show CDR1 as MNHEY and CDR2 as SMNVEV (reference sequence). The CDR3 runs to 15 residues. The CDR3 coding sequence is TGTGCCAGCAGATCCTTCGCGGGTTTCTACAATGAGCAGTTCTTC. Residues: CASRSFAGFYNEQFF.

This sequence joins TRBV5-1 and TRBJ1-1; D perhaps matches TRBD1 (5 bases). The germline CDR1 and CDR2 sequences are SGHRS and YFSETQ. Trimming took 9 bases from V and 0 from J, leaving 18 bases between them. CDR3 length: 15 amino acids. The CDR3 coding sequence is TGCGCCAACCCCGTCAGGGAAGTCGTGAACACTGAAGCTTTCTTT. This encodes CANPVREVVNTEAFF.

The chain recombines TRBV7-2 with TRBJ1-1; 7 bases fit TRBD1. The germline CDR1 and CDR2 sequences are SGHTA and FQGNSA. The CDR3 is 14 amino acids. Losses at the gene ends were 4 bases for V and 6 bases for J; bases not matched to a gene: 8. CDR3 DNA sequence: TGTGCCAGCAGCTCGTCGGGACAGTATTCTGAAGCTTTCTTT. As protein: CASSSSGQYSEAFF. Variable domain in full (rest from reference TRBV7-2 and TRBJ1-1): GAGVSQSPSNKVTEKGKDVELRCDPISGHTALYWYRQSLGQGLEFLIYFQGNSAPDKSGLPSDRFSAERTGGSVSTLTIQRTQQEDSAVYLCASSSSGQYSEAFFGQGTRLTVV.

This clone was detected once. The chain is built from TRBV28 and TRBJ2-7, with 7 bases that match TRBD2. V shed 3 bases, J shed 0 bases, and the junction held 2 bases outside the gene matches. The CDR3 covers 14 residues. Germline assignment: CDR1 MDHEN and CDR2 SYDVKM. In DNA, the CDR3 is TGTGCCAGCAGTTTGCGCGGGGGCTCCTACGAGCAGTACTTC. This translates into CASSLRGGSYEQYF.

This chain links TRBV4-2 with TRBJ1-1; D is possibly TRBD1 (6 bases). With 5 bases removed from V and 5 bases from J, the gap between germline ends came to 12 bases. There are 13 residues in the CDR3. The germline V gene encodes CDR1 LGHNA and CDR2 YNFKEQ. For the CDR3, the DNA is TGTGCCAGCAGCTTACAGGGACGGACTGAAGCTTTCTTT. This translates into CASSLQGRTEAFF.

This clone was detected many times. The gene calls are TRBV10-3 and TRBJ1-2, with D hard to call. The CDR3 totals 17 residues. V was pared by 0 bases and J by 5 bases, with 19 bases between. In germline, CDR1 is ENHRY, CDR2 SYGVKD. The CDR3 is CAISESSTESSIYGYTF. The CDR3 DNA reads TGTGCCATCAGTGAGTCGAGTACGGAAAGCAGTATATATGGCTACACCTTC.

This clone was picked up many times. V usage is TRBV7-8 and J usage is TRBJ1-5; D perhaps matches TRBD1 (5 bases). V was trimmed by 5 bases and J by 8 bases, leaving 10 bases between them. The CDR3 spans 12 residues. CDR1 SGHVS and CDR2 FQNEAQ come from the germline V gene. The CDR3 spells CASSRGGEPQHF. The CDR3 DNA reads TGTGCCAGCAGCCGGGGGGGGGAGCCCCAGCATTTT.

The genes are TRBV7-2 and TRBJ2-3, with TRBD2 identical over 8 bases. The J segment lost 3 bases and the V segment lost 4 bases, leaving 6 bases of the junction unmatched. Germline assignment: CDR1 SGHTA and CDR2 FQGNSA. There are 15 residues in the CDR3. The CDR3 DNA follows: TGTGCCAGCAGCTACGGGACTAGAATTACAGATACGCAGTATTTT. Translated, it gives CASSYGTRITDTQYF. Based on the CDR3 plus reference TRBV7-2 and TRBJ2-3, the full variable domain is GAGVSQSPSNKVTEKGKDVELRCDPISGHTALYWYRQSLGQGLEFLIYFQGNSAPDKSGLPSDRFSAERTGGSVSTLTIQRTQQEDSAVYLCASSYGTRITDTQYFGPGTRLTVL.

The count of this clone is one. The chain has TRBV18 and TRBJ1-1; 8 bases align to TRBD1. The trim removed 3 bases at V and 7 bases at J, leaving 7 bases unmatched. The germline V gene has CDR1 KGHSH and CDR2 LQKENI. This CDR3 spans 14 amino acids. This CDR3 reads CASSPNPGGSEAFF. DNA for the CDR3: TGTGCCAGCTCACCCAACCCAGGGGGCAGTGAAGCTTTCTTT.

The chain links TRBV29-1 to TRBJ1-1; D might be TRBD1 (5 bases). There are 12 residues in the CDR3. Germline values: CDR1 SQVTM, CDR2 ANQGSEA. The germline V and J ends were trimmed by 6 bases and 1 base, with 9 bases remaining between them. The chain's CDR3 is CSVSTGNTEAFF. In DNA, the CDR3 is TGCAGCGTCTCAACAGGGAACACTGAAGCTTTCTTT.

The CDR3 region is CASSKGTSREQYF. The CDR3, as DNA: TGTGCCAGCAGCAAAGGGACTAGCCGAGAGCAGTACTTC. The chain has TRBV7-2 and TRBJ2-7, with 9 bases matching TRBD2. The CDR3 is 13 residues long. J was trimmed by 7 bases and V by 5 bases; bases with no gene match: 6. Germline CDR1 is SGHTA and CDR2 is FQGNSA.

V usage is TRBV11-3 and J usage is TRBJ1-1, with 9 bases identical to TRBD1. There are 12 residues in the CDR3. Unmatched junction bases numbered 7, after V lost 5 bases and J lost 12 bases. Germline values: CDR1 SGHNT, CDR2 YENEEA. The CDR3 DNA follows: TGTGCCAGCAGCCGCGGGACAGGGATTCCTTTCTTT. Protein: CASSRGTGIPFF.

The genes are TRBV25-1 and TRBJ2-1; D may match TRBD1 or TRBD2 (5 bases each). V was trimmed by 7 bases and J by 3 bases, leaving 13 bases between them. From germline, CDR1 is MGHDK and CDR2 SYGVNS. The CDR3 has 14 residues. The CDR3, as DNA: TGTGCCAGCACTGAGACAGAGGGCTACAATGAGCAGTTCTTC. This codes for CASTETEGYNEQFF.

The chain links TRBV5-4 to TRBJ2-5, with TRBD2 identical over 8 bases. Germline CDR1 SGHNT, CDR2 YYREEE (reference sequence). J gave up 2 bases and V 3 bases, and 9 bases lay outside the gene matches. This CDR3 region has 16 residues. The CDR3 DNA is TGTGCCAGCAGCTCGGGGGACGGGAGGGATCAAGAGACCCAGTACTTC. Translated, it gives CASSSGDGRDQETQYF.

The gene calls are TRBV7-2 and TRBJ2-7, with D possibly matching TRBD2 (6 bases). With 1 base removed from V and 8 bases from J, the gap between germline ends came to 15 bases. The CDR3 consists of 14 residues. The germline gives CDR1 SGHTA, CDR2 FQGNSA. The CDR3 sequence is CASSLGSGADKQYF. CDR3 in DNA: TGTGCCAGCAGCTTAGGTTCGGGAGCGGACAAGCAGTACTTC.

V gene TRBV5-8 combines with J gene TRBJ2-1; the match to TRBD1 covers 9 bases. The CDR3 sequence is 15 residues long. V trimming: 3 bases; J trimming: 5 bases; junction bases outside the gene matches: 6. Germline values: CDR1 SGHTS, CDR2 YDEGEE. CDR3 residues: CASSSRDRANNEQFF. CDR3 bases: TGTGCCAGCAGCTCCCGGGACAGGGCGAACAATGAGCAGTTCTTC.

With respect to this clone: The same CDR3 also results from other DNA sequences found in this sample. The chain recombines TRBV4-2 with TRBJ2-1, with a weak D call TRBD2 (6 bases). CDR3 size: 15 residues. With 1 base removed from V and 1 base from J, the gap between germline ends came to 8 bases. Per germline, CDR1 LGHNA and CDR2 YNFKEQ. Written as DNA, the CDR3 is TGTGCCAGCAGCCAAGCGGGGGAGTCCTACAATGAGCAGTTCTTC. Its translation is CASSQAGESYNEQFF.

The chain employs TRBV5-4 and TRBJ1-1; 9 positions match TRBD1. The CDR3 contains 15 residues. The J segment lost 2 bases and the V segment lost 1 base, leaving 3 bases of the junction unmatched. Germline V gives CDR1 SGHNT, CDR2 YYREEE (reference sequence). CDR3 region: CASSLWTGVNTEAFF. CDR3 nucleotide sequence: TGTGCCAGCAGCTTGTGGACAGGGGTTAACACTGAAGCTTTCTTT.

The V and J genes are TRBV5-1 and TRBJ2-7, with D perhaps TRBD1 (6 bases). Germline CDR1 is SGHRS and CDR2 is YFSETQ. V lost 3 bases to trimming and J lost 2 bases, with 12 bases between them. This CDR3 has 14 residues. Written as DNA, the CDR3 is TGCGCCAGCAGCTCTGAGGACAGAGCCTACGAGCAGTACTTC. Residues: CASSSEDRAYEQYF.

This chain connects TRBV29-1 to TRBJ2-2, with 8 bases matching TRBD2. Germline trimming cut 7 bases from V and 4 bases from J; bases unmatched to any gene: 11. This CDR3 is 15 amino acids long. CDR1 SQVTM and CDR2 ANQGSEA come from the germline V gene. CDR3 nucleotides: TGCAGCGCCGGGGGGCGCGGGGGGAGCACCGGGGAGCTGTTTTTT. As protein: CSAGGRGGSTGELFF.

The sample holds many counts of this clone. V is TRBV12-5 and J is TRBJ2-7; 8 positions agree with TRBD1. Germline V CDR1 and CDR2: LGHNT, FRNRAP. The trim removed 2 bases at V and 0 bases at J, leaving 9 bases unmatched. The CDR3 covers 17 residues. The DNA for the CDR3 is TGTGCTAGTGGTTTGCCCGCGACAGGGGCCCGCTCCTACGAGCAGTACTTC. This encodes CASGLPATGARSYEQYF.

CDR3 nucleotide sequence: TGTGCCAGCAGCCCCACAACCGGGGGTGAGCAGTTCTTC. Its translation is CASSPTTGGEQFF. The chain recombines TRBV7-3 with TRBJ2-1; perhaps TRBD2 as D (6 bases). CDR3 length equals 13 residues. CDR1 and CDR2 (germline): SGHTA, FQGTGA. Trimming pared 5 bases from V and 9 bases from J, leaving 14 bases between.

On this clone: Other DNA sequences in the same sample also yield this CDR3. V gene TRBV29-1 combines with J gene TRBJ1-1; D remains unclear. The V end lost 7 bases, the J end lost 0 bases, and 9 bases lay between the germline ends. Germline CDR1 SQVTM, CDR2 ANQGSEA. The CDR3 is made up of 12 amino acids. CDR3 nucleotides: TGCAGCGCTGGTAGAATGAACACTGAAGCTTTCTTT. This encodes CSAGRMNTEAFF.

The V call is TRBV28, the J call TRBJ2-7, with 7 bases matching TRBD1. V shed 11 bases, J shed 2 bases, and the junction held 6 bases outside the gene matches. The CDR3 covers 12 residues. Germline V gene sequence: CDR1 MDHEN, CDR2 SYDVKM. CDR3: CAETGNAYEQYF. The DNA of the CDR3 is TGTGCCGAGACAGGGAATGCCTACGAGCAGTACTTC.

The genes are TRBV7-9 and TRBJ1-5; D possibly corresponds to TRBD1 (6 bases). The V gene lost 5 bases and the J gene lost 1 base, with 12 bases spanning the gap. Germline V gene data show CDR1 as SEHNR and CDR2 as FQNEAQ (reference sequence). The CDR3 has 15 amino acids. CDR3 region: CASSQGGLSNQPQHF. The CDR3 DNA reads TGTGCCAGCAGCCAAGGGGGTTTAAGCAATCAGCCCCAGCATTTT.

This clone was recorded only once. V usage is TRBV7-1 and J usage is TRBJ1-2, with D possibly matching TRBD1 (6 bases). TRBV7-1 is an ORF for which the function is uncertain. V lost 4 bases, J lost 1 base, and 19 bases lay in between. The CDR3 runs 17 residues. CDR3 coding DNA: TGTGCCAGCAGCTTCCTCTCTGGACAGCTCCGTAACTATGGCTACACCTTC. Encoded protein: CASSFLSGQLRNYGYTF.

The gene calls are TRBV30 and TRBJ1-1; TRBD1 might be the D (5 bases). This CDR3 is 14 amino acids long. Germline V CDR1 and CDR2: GTSNPN, SVGIG (reference sequence). V shed 7 bases and J shed 2 bases, with 17 bases lying between them. The DNA for the CDR3 is TGTGCCTCTTCACCGGGACTCAAAAACACTGAAGCTTTCTTT. This gives the protein CASSPGLKNTEAFF.